This TCR beta chain comes out of a study of cytomegalovirus exposure and HLA in healthy donors. Whole-study results and caveats: A classifier reportedly called cytomegalovirus status with high sensitivity and specificity. Most of the TCR beta V segments (in an earlier analysis) were productive either about 87% or about 30% of the time.

Points on this clone: Its specificity is unknown.

In the PCR, 60 Vbeta and 13 Jbeta primers were used. Generated by immunoSEQ multiplex PCR, the TCRdb table keeps only in-frame clones and is missing some. The sample lists around 110,000 clones, 50% to 65% seen once, with roughly 10% in the top ten. V lost 4 bases and J lost 1; bases outside the gene matches: 5. CDR1 and CDR2 from the germline V gene are MNHNS and SASEGT. The CDR3 is 17 residues long. The source material was PBMCs. This chain joins TRBV6-1 and TRBJ2-5, with 14 bases identical to TRBD2. This receptor was obtained from a woman aged 35 to 49 in good health and CMV-seropositive. The CDR3 nucleotides read TGTGCCAGCAGTGCTGGACTAGCGGGAGGCTCCCAAGAGACCCAGTACTTC. Amino acid sequence: CASSAGLAGGSQETQYF.